Below, 13 T cell receptor beta chains from the same sample are listed, as sequenced in a study of shared clonotypes between healthy human individuals. Profiled with immunoSEQ multiplex PCR; TCRdb holds only in-frame clones, not every one. The sample lists about 2 million clones, less than 95% occurring once. CD8 cells regarded as naive lacked CD45RO, were positively chosen for CCR7, and omitted terminally differentiated effector memory CD45RA+ cells. Sequencing input: naive CD8+ T cells sorted from blood. These TCRs come from a man younger than 35 in good health.

This chain links TRBV5-4 with TRBJ2-7; TRBD2 is a possible D gene (6 bases). This CDR3 is built from 13 residues. V was clipped by 4 bases and J by 2 bases, with 10 bases between them. Germline V gene sequence: CDR1 SGHNT, CDR2 YYREEE (reference sequence). The CDR3 reads CASSIGGTYEQYF. DNA for the CDR3: TGTGCCAGCAGCATTGGCGGGACCTACGAGCAGTACTTC.

The chain is built from TRBV7-8 and TRBJ1-1; D is ambiguous. This CDR3 region has 12 residues. Per the germline V gene, CDR1 is SGHVS and CDR2 is FQNEAQ. Trimming left V 4 bases short and J 3 bases short, with 6 bases between. The CDR3: CASSSGHTEAFF. CDR3 nucleotides: TGTGCCAGCAGCTCCGGACACACTGAAGCTTTCTTT. Drawing the rest from reference TRBV7-8 and TRBJ1-1, the complete variable domain is GAGVSQSPRYKVAKRGQDVALRCDPISGHVSLFWYQQALGQGPEFLTYFQNEAQLDKSGLPSDRFFAERPEGSVSTLKIQRTQQEDSAVYLCASSSGHTEAFFGQGTRLTVV.

The V and J genes are TRBV10-1 and TRBJ1-5; the D is unclear. Germline lookup yields CDR1 WNHNN and CDR2 SYGVQD (reference sequence). V was pared by 3 bases and J by 5 bases, with 8 bases between. The CDR3 spans 13 residues. CDR3 protein: CASSEEIDQPQHF. CDR3 DNA: TGCGCCAGCAGTGAAGAAATTGATCAGCCCCAGCATTTT.

Note on this clone: This same CDR3 is encoded by further DNA sequences in the sample. This chain joins TRBV11-2 and TRBJ2-7; the D gene is possibly TRBD2 (6 bases). CDR3 length: 13 amino acids. Germline CDR1 SGHAT, CDR2 FQNNGV. The germline V and J ends were trimmed by 5 bases and 3 bases, with 11 bases remaining between them. CDR3 DNA sequence: TGTGCCAGCAGCCTCGGGACTCTCTACGAGCAGTACTTC. Translation: CASSLGTLYEQYF.

The V call is TRBV7-3, the J call TRBJ1-2; 8 bases map to TRBD1. The ends lost 4 bases at V and 8 bases at J; junction bases unmatched: 6. The CDR3 contains 13 residues. Germline V gives CDR1 SGHTA, CDR2 FQGTGA. CDR3 loop: CASSWTGYEGYTF. The CDR3 bases are TGTGCCAGCAGCTGGACAGGGTACGAGGGCTACACCTTC.

J is TRBJ2-6 and V is TRBV7-9; D ambiguous. Trimming removed 1 base at V and 13 bases at J, with 17 bases between. Germline-derived CDR1 and CDR2 are SEHNR and FQNEAQ (reference sequence). The CDR3 extends over 15 amino acids. For the CDR3, the DNA is TGTGCCAGCAGCTTAGTTACAAGTTTGCCGGTAGTCCTGACTTTC. Amino acids: CASSLVTSLPVVLTF.

This clone was counted a single time. The chain employs TRBV7-9 and TRBJ2-7; weak D call: TRBD2 (5 bases). The CDR3 consists of 15 residues. CDR1 and CDR2 from the germline V gene are SEHNR and FQNEAQ (reference sequence). Between the trimmed V and J ends, which lost 5 bases and 3 bases, there was a span of 17 bases. This CDR3 is CASSHWAAGNYEQYF. The CDR3 DNA sequence: TGTGCCAGCAGCCACTGGGCCGCCGGGAACTACGAGCAGTACTTC.

The table lists this clone with a count of one. The chain has TRBV7-6 and TRBJ2-3; 8 bases are a match to TRBD1. CDR1 SGHVS and CDR2 FNYEAQ come from the germline V gene. The CDR3 spans 16 residues. Unmatched junction bases numbered 10, after V lost 6 bases and J lost 2 bases. The CDR3 region has the DNA TGTGCCAGCAGTTATTTTACGCAGGGGGCCACAGATACGCAGTATTTT. It yields the protein CASSYFTQGATDTQYF.

The chain couples TRBV25-1 to TRBJ2-1; TRBD2 matches 9 bases. Germline trimming cut 8 bases from V and 1 base from J; bases unmatched to any gene: 9. The CDR3 extends over 16 amino acids. CDR1 is MGHDK, CDR2 SYGVNS, per germline. The CDR3, as DNA: TGTGCCAGCGCTTGGCGGGAGGGATTATCCTACAATGAGCAGTTCTTC. It is translated as CASAWREGLSYNEQFF.

This clone came up once. The chain carries TRBV7-9 and TRBJ2-2; D is undetermined. Trimming pared 5 bases from V and 0 bases from J, leaving 10 bases between. Germline V gene data show CDR1 as SEHNR and CDR2 as FQNEAQ (reference sequence). The CDR3 sequence is 15 residues long. The CDR3: CASSTPDANTGELFF. The CDR3 nucleotides are TGTGCCAGCAGCACTCCGGACGCGAACACCGGGGAGCTGTTTTTT.

As to this clone: The sample contains more than one DNA sequence encoding this CDR3. This rearrangement joins TRBV9 to TRBJ2-1; no clear D. The CDR3 runs 11 residues. The ends were cut back, 3 bases at V and 5 bases at J, with 3 bases in the middle. The germline V gene has CDR1 SGDLS and CDR2 YYNGEE. The CDR3 sequence: CASSADNEQFF. The CDR3 DNA is TGTGCCAGCAGCGCGGACAATGAGCAGTTCTTC.

The DNA of the CDR3 is TGTGCCAGCTCACAGGCTTATGCAGATACGCAGTATTTT. This codes for CASSQAYADTQYF. The chain joins TRBV18 to TRBJ2-3; D is ambiguous. The CDR3 consists of 13 residues. Germline lookup yields CDR1 KGHSH and CDR2 LQKENI. The V end was cut by 4 bases, the J end by 4 bases, with 9 bases between.

With respect to this clone: Distinct nucleotide sequences in the sample also encode this CDR3. The chain couples TRBV7-9 to TRBJ1-1, with 10 bases aligning to TRBD1. Germline V gene sequence: CDR1 SEHNR, CDR2 FQNEAQ (reference sequence). The V gene end was trimmed by 3 bases and the J gene end by 0 bases; junction bases not matched to a gene: 1. The CDR3 is 15 amino acids. The CDR3 here is CASSLGQGMNTEAFF. For the CDR3, the DNA is TGTGCCAGCAGCTTGGGACAGGGGATGAACACTGAAGCTTTCTTT.